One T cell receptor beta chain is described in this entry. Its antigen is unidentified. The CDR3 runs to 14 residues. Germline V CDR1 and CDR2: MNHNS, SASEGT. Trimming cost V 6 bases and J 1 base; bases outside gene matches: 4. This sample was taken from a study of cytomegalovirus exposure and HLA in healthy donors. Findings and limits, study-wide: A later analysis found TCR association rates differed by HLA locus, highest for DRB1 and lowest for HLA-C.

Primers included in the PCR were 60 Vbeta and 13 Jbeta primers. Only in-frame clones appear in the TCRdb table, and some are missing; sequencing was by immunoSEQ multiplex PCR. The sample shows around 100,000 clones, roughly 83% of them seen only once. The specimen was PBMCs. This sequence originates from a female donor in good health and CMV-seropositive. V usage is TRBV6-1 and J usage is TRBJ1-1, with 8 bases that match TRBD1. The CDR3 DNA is TGTGCCAGCAGGGGGGACAGGTCGAACACTGAAGCTTTCTTT. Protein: CASRGDRSNTEAFF.